Listed below are T cell receptor beta chains from one sample, sequenced in a study of technical replicates of blood from several donors. The table came from immunoSEQ multiplex PCR; TCRdb's copy has only in-frame clones and leaves some out. The repertoire includes some 80,000 clones, roughly 90% of them detected once, and approximately 0.41% sits in the top ten. Source material: T cells isolated from PBMCs. The receptors originated from a human donor in good health. Both conserved end residues are part of each CDR3.

cdr3_aa | j_call | v_call
CASSRAFLVRLAVTDTQYF | TRBJ2-3 | TRBV28
CASSQVLAGELETQYF | TRBJ2-5 | TRBV4-2
CASSSTTGSYEQYF | TRBJ2-7 | TRBV5-4
CASSDSSRESTDTQYF | TRBJ2-3 | TRBV6-4
CASSFYLYGSHNEQFF | TRBJ2-1 | TRBV7-9
CASSQVSYNEQFF | TRBJ2-1 | TRBV10-1
CASSYFPPGENTEAFF | TRBJ1-1 | TRBV6-5
CASSLDRRQDTQYF | TRBJ2-3 | TRBV5-1
CSAAEGEVQYF | TRBJ2-3 | TRBV20-1
CASSGERDSSYNEQFF | TRBJ2-1 | TRBV5-1
CAWSATGDYGYTF | TRBJ1-2 | TRBV30
CASSLAGTGHGYTF | TRBJ1-2 | TRBV7-2
CASNQGRKLFF | TRBJ1-4 | TRBV2
CASGLAAQTENIQYF | TRBJ2-4 | TRBV12-5
CASSGQGKSHTEAFF | TRBJ1-1 | TRBV5-5
CASSLGGVGDTQYF | TRBJ2-3 | TRBV13
CASSYSILAGVDTQYF | TRBJ2-3 | TRBV6-5
CASSPLGLDTEAFF | TRBJ1-1 | TRBV27
CASSSGTSWNTGELFF | TRBJ2-2 | TRBV5-8
CASSSTGVTEAFF | TRBJ1-1 | TRBV6-6
CASSVGQGTNTQYF | TRBJ2-3 | TRBV27
CASRQGLAENNEQFF | TRBJ2-1 | TRBV7-2
CASSYQGIGETQYF | TRBJ2-5 | TRBV7-3
CASSFAQRELSDTQYF | TRBJ2-3 | TRBV11-1